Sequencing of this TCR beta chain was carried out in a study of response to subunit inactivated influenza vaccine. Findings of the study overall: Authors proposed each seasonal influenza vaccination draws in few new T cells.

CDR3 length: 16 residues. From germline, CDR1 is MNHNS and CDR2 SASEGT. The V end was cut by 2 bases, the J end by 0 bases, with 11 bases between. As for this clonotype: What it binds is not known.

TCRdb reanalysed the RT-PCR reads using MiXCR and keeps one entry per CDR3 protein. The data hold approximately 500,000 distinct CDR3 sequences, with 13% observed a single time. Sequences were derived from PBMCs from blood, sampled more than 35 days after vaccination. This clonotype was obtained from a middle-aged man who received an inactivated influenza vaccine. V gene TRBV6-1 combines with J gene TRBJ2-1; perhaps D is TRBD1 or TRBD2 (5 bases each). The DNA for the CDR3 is TGTGCCAGCAGTGAAATTCAGGGACGCTCCTACAATGAGCAGTTCTTC. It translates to CASSEIQGRSYNEQFF.